These 25 T cell receptor beta chains originate from one sample sequenced in a study of blood T cell repertoires in COVID-19. The data were produced by immunoSEQ multiplex PCR, yet TCRdb's version contains in-frame clones alone and is incomplete. This sample has more than 55,000 clones, with about 90% found just once. The sample consisted of peripheral blood. Every receptor here comes from a human donor with active COVID-19. The donor label of this sample is uncertain.

The rearrangement links TRBV6-2 or TRBV6-3 to TRBJ2-7; 7 nucleotides line up with TRBD1. CDR3 length: 16 amino acids. J was trimmed by 4 bases and V by 5 bases; bases with no gene match: 14. Looked up from germline, CDR1 is MNHEY and CDR2 is SVGEGT. CDR3: CASSGGFDRVLYEQYF. The CDR3 DNA is TGTGCCAGCAGTGGAGGATTCGACAGGGTTCTTTACGAGCAGTACTTC.

This chain uses TRBV29-1 with TRBJ2-7; 15 positions match TRBD2. V dropped 5 bases and J dropped 1; count of bases not matched to a gene: 3. The CDR3 has 15 amino acids. Germline V gives CDR1 SQVTM, CDR2 ANQGSEA. The CDR3 loop is CSVYGLAGGSYEQYF. CDR3 in DNA: TGCAGCGTTTATGGACTAGCGGGAGGGTCCTACGAGCAGTACTTC.

V usage is TRBV28 and J usage is TRBJ2-1; 8 bases line up with TRBD1. The germline V gene encodes CDR1 MDHEN and CDR2 SYDVKM. V shed 4 bases and J 7 bases; nucleotides not matched to a gene: 12. The CDR3 is 16 residues long. Here the CDR3 reads CASSSGQGPWGNEQFF. The CDR3 DNA reads as TGTGCCAGCAGTTCCGGACAGGGACCCTGGGGGAATGAGCAGTTCTTC.

The V and J genes are TRBV28 and TRBJ1-1; TRBD1 matches 9 bases. This CDR3 spans 16 amino acids. After removal of 5 bases from V and 5 bases from J, the junction contained 12 bases not matched to a gene. CDR1 MDHEN and CDR2 SYDVKM come from the germline V gene. The CDR3 reads CASSRTSGTGNTEAFF. CDR3 coding DNA: TGTGCCAGCAGTCGGACGTCCGGGACAGGGAATACTGAAGCTTTCTTT.

This chain links TRBV5-1 with TRBJ2-3; 9 nucleotides match TRBD2. The CDR3 extends over 14 amino acids. V was clipped by 4 bases and J by 6 bases; unmatched bases: 6. The germline CDR1 and CDR2 sequences are SGHRS and YFSETQ. CDR3 DNA sequence: TGCGCCAGCAGCCCCGGGACTAGCTTGGATACGCAGTATTTT. This encodes CASSPGTSLDTQYF.

V is TRBV20-1 and J is TRBJ2-7; 9 nucleotides line up with TRBD1. V was pared by 3 bases and J by 2 bases, with 5 bases of the junction left unmatched. CDR3 size: 14 residues. Germline V gives CDR1 DFQATT, CDR2 SNEGSKA (reference sequence). As DNA, the CDR3 is TGCAGTGCTAGTAGACAGGGGGTACCCTACGAGCAGTACTTC. Translated: CSASRQGVPYEQYF.

This clone was seen once. The rearrangement links TRBV18 to TRBJ1-1; possible D gene TRBD1, 5 bases. V lost 2 bases to trimming and J lost 3 bases, with 13 bases between them. Per germline, CDR1 KGHSH and CDR2 LQKENI. The CDR3 has 15 amino acids. CDR3 in amino acids: CASSPLGGVDTEAFF. The CDR3 DNA reads TGTGCCAGCTCACCATTAGGAGGGGTCGACACTGAAGCTTTCTTT.

The chain joins TRBV19 to TRBJ2-2; D is possibly TRBD1 (6 bases). CDR1 and CDR2 (germline): LNHDA, SQIVND (reference sequence). This CDR3 comprises 16 residues. V dropped 3 bases and J dropped 6 bases, with 17 bases sitting between them. DNA for the CDR3: TGTGCCAGTAGTATTGGGGGCCCCAACGCCGCCGGGGAGCTGTTTTTT. It translates to CASSIGGPNAAGELFF. The full variable domain, its missing parts supplied by reference TRBV19 and TRBJ2-2, is DGGITQSPKYLFRKEGQNVTLSCEQNLNHDAMYWYRQDPGQGLRLIYYSQIVNDFQKGDIAEGYSVSREKKESFPLTVTSAQKNPTAFYLCASSIGGPNAAGELFFGEGSRLTVL.

The CDR3 DNA sequence: TGTGCCAGCAGTACGGGACTAGCGGGAGGAGGGGACCAAGAGACCCAGTACTTC. It encodes CASSTGLAGGGDQETQYF. The rearrangement links TRBV27 to TRBJ2-5; 15 nucleotides line up with TRBD2. The CDR3 loop spans 18 amino acids. The V segment lost 5 bases and the J segment 0 bases; nucleotides outside the gene matches: 7. Germline assignment: CDR1 MNHEY and CDR2 SMNVEV (reference sequence).

The chain links TRBV2 to TRBJ1-2, with TRBD1 identical over 9 bases. The germline gives CDR1 SNHLY, CDR2 FYNNEI. The V gene end was trimmed by 7 bases and the J gene end by 8 bases; junction bases not matched to a gene: 11. This CDR3 has 14 amino acids. This CDR3 is CASTRDREGRGYTF. Here the CDR3 DNA reads TGTGCCAGCACCCGGGACAGGGAGGGAAGGGGCTACACCTTC.

The chain employs TRBV19 and TRBJ2-5; 10 positions match TRBD2. Germline assignment: CDR1 LNHDA and CDR2 SQIVND (reference sequence). This CDR3 contains 15 residues. The J segment lost 2 bases and the V segment lost 6 bases, leaving 6 bases of the junction unmatched. CDR3 coding DNA: TGTGCCAGTAGGGTAAGCGGGGGGGCACAAGAGACCCAGTACTTC. Amino acids: CASRVSGGAQETQYF.

The rearrangement uses TRBV5-1 and TRBJ2-4; D is perhaps TRBD2 (6 bases). From germline, CDR1 is SGHRS and CDR2 YFSETQ. This CDR3 comprises 19 residues. V was shortened by 0 bases and J by 3 bases, with 22 bases between the two germline ends. Here the CDR3 DNA reads TGCGCCAGCAGCTTGGATGATGGTTCGCGGGGAAGAATCAAAAACATTCAGTACTTC. Translation: CASSLDDGSRGRIKNIQYF.

This chain joins TRBV2 and TRBJ2-7; D perhaps matches TRBD1 (6 bases). Deletions cut 8 bases from V and 2 bases from J, with 13 bases between. This CDR3 has 13 amino acids. The germline V gene encodes CDR1 SNHLY and CDR2 FYNNEI. The CDR3 region is CASEPGQTYEQYF. Written as DNA, the CDR3 is TGTGCCAGCGAACCGGGACAAACCTACGAGCAGTACTTC.

V is TRBV27 and J is TRBJ1-6; TRBD1 matches at 12 bases. The CDR3 is 15 amino acids. The germline V gene has CDR1 MNHEY and CDR2 SMNVEV (reference sequence). V lost 6 bases and J lost 9; bases outside the gene matches: 6. CDR3 sequence (DNA): TGTGCCAGCAGGGGGGACAGGGGGCTGAGTTCACCCCTCCACTTT. Translation: CASRGDRGLSSPLHF.

The rearrangement joins TRBV11-2 to TRBJ2-1, with TRBD1 matching 9 bases. Trimming at V came to 5 bases and at J to 3 bases, leaving 5 bases not matched to a gene. This CDR3 has 15 residues. CDR1 and CDR2 (germline): SGHAT, FQNNGV. The DNA of the CDR3 is TGTGCCAGCAGCCCAACAGGGGGCTTCTACAATGAGCAGTTCTTC. Its translation: CASSPTGGFYNEQFF.

The genes are TRBV4-2 and TRBJ1-4; possible D gene TRBD1, 6 bases. Between the trimmed V and J ends, which lost 3 bases and 4 bases, there was a span of 15 bases. This CDR3 comprises 16 residues. In germline, CDR1 is LGHNA, CDR2 YNFKEQ. The CDR3 nucleotides are TGTGCCAGCAGCCACGGCACACAGGGCGATAATGAAAAACTGTTTTTT. Amino acids: CASSHGTQGDNEKLFF.

The V and J genes are TRBV29-1 and TRBJ2-1, with 8 bases aligning to TRBD2. V lost 5 bases to trimming and J lost 14 bases; unmatched junction nucleotides: 11. This CDR3 contains 12 residues. Germline V gene sequence: CDR1 SQVTM, CDR2 ANQGSEA. The CDR3 sequence is CSVPLSGTSEFF. The CDR3 nucleotides are TGCAGCGTTCCCCTATCCGGGACTAGTGAGTTCTTC.

This clone appeared a single time. V and J are TRBV30 and TRBJ2-1, with a weak D call TRBD2 (5 bases). Per the germline V gene, CDR1 is GTSNPN and CDR2 is SVGIG (reference sequence). The CDR3 spans 15 residues. Trimming took off 3 bases at V and 4 bases at J, with 16 bases between the two ends. The CDR3 here is CAWSESSASYNEQFF. The CDR3 region has the DNA TGTGCCTGGAGCGAGAGTAGCGCAAGTTACAATGAGCAGTTCTTC. Complete variable domain (other parts from reference TRBV30 and TRBJ2-1): SQTIHQWPATLVQPVGSPLSLECTVEGTSNPNLYWYRQAAGRGLQLLFYSVGIGQISSEVPQNLSASRPQDRQFILSSKKLLLSDSGFYLCAWSESSASYNEQFFGPGTRLTVL.

The V gene is TRBV11-2, the J gene TRBJ2-1, with no clear D. The V gene lost 5 bases and the J gene lost 5 bases, with 22 bases spanning the gap. The germline CDR1 and CDR2 sequences are SGHAT and FQNNGV. This CDR3 has 17 amino acids. CDR3 DNA: TGTGCCAGCAGCCCACAAATTAGCATCCTTTATAACAATGAGCAGTTCTTC. The encoded protein is CASSPQISILYNNEQFF.

The chain's CDR3 is CASSLKLAGALTGELFF. The CDR3 coding sequence is TGTGCCAGCAGCTTAAAACTAGCGGGGGCCCTCACCGGGGAGCTGTTTTTT. The genes are TRBV7-3 and TRBJ2-2, with 11 positions matching TRBD2. V trimming: 1 base; J trimming: 4 bases; junction bases outside the gene matches: 5. Germline V gene sequence: CDR1 SGHTA, CDR2 FQGTGA. The CDR3 is made up of 17 amino acids.

V usage is TRBV5-6 and J usage is TRBJ2-1; 15 bases agree with TRBD2. Germline CDR1 SGHDT, CDR2 YYEEEE. V trimming: 3 bases; J trimming: 7 bases; junction bases outside the gene matches: 8. The CDR3 contains 17 residues. The CDR3 DNA follows: TGTGCCAGCAGCTACGGACTAGCGGGGGGGTACTCAAATGAGCAGTTCTTC. This translates into CASSYGLAGGYSNEQFF.

V gene TRBV19 combines with J gene TRBJ1-1; a possible D gene is TRBD1 (5 bases). The V gene lost 3 bases and the J gene lost 5 bases, with 16 bases spanning the gap. The length of the CDR3 is 15 residues. Germline V gene sequence: CDR1 LNHDA, CDR2 SQIVND (reference sequence). DNA of the CDR3: TGTGCCAGTAGTATGGGACTTGGGGTGAGGACTGAAGCTTTCTTT. It specifies CASSMGLGVRTEAFF.

The chain links TRBV13 to TRBJ1-5, with D tentatively TRBD1 (6 bases). This CDR3 contains 14 residues. CDR1 and CDR2 (germline): PRHDT, FYEKMQ (reference sequence). With 2 bases removed from V and 5 bases from J, the gap between germline ends came to 10 bases. The CDR3: CASSLQGFDQPQHF. CDR3 sequence (DNA): TGTGCCAGCAGCTTACAGGGGTTCGATCAGCCCCAGCATTTT. Drawing the rest from reference TRBV13 and TRBJ1-5, the complete variable domain is AAGVIQSPRHLIKEKRETATLKCYPIPRHDTVYWYQQGPGQDPQFLISFYEKMQSDKGSIPDRFSAQQFSDYHSELNMSSLELGDSALYFCASSLQGFDQPQHFGDGTRLSIL.

The rearrangement joins TRBV19 to TRBJ1-3; no reliable D call. The germline V and J ends were trimmed by 7 bases and 0 bases, with 13 bases remaining between them. CDR1 and CDR2 (germline): LNHDA, SQIVND (reference sequence). The CDR3 consists of 15 residues. The CDR3 region has the DNA TGTGCCAGTAAGGAGGACCGCTACTCTGGAAACACCATATATTTT. Amino acid sequence: CASKEDRYSGNTIYF.

This clone was seen just once. The chain links TRBV12-3 or TRBV12-4 to TRBJ1-1, with D hard to call. This CDR3 spans 13 amino acids. V was shortened by 7 bases and J by 5 bases, with 14 bases between the two germline ends. CDR3 DNA: TGTGCCAGCATTAGAACTCCGCGGACTGAAGCTTTCTTT. Amino acids: CASIRTPRTEAFF.